The rows below give T cell receptor beta chains drawn from one sample of a study of CD8 T cells in Susac syndrome. Each CDR3 protein is one row after TCRdb ran MiXCR on the immunoSEQ multiplex PCR reads. This sample has roughly 150,000 distinct CDR3 sequences; over 85% occur once, and the top ten carry just over 0.2%. Sequencing was done on a sample of CD8+ T cells from PBMCs. All receptors derive from a human donor with multiple sclerosis. Both conserved end residues are part of each CDR3. D genes are given only for firm matches. Expanded clones get a size class; other rows say once, few or many, or leave the size out.

d_call	clone_size	v_call	j_call	cdr3_nt	cdr3_aa
NA	NA	TRBV7-3	TRBJ2-7	TGTGCCAGCAGCTTATTCAGCAGCTCCTACGAGCAGTACTTC	CASSLFSSSYEQYF
TRBD1	NA	TRBV2	TRBJ2-5	TGTGCCAGCAGGGACAGGGGAAAGGAGACCCAGTACTTC	CASRDRGKETQYF
TRBD2	NA	TRBV30	TRBJ2-1	TGTGCCTGGAGTGGGGGACTAGCGGGGAGGAATGAGCAGTTCTTC	CAWSGGLAGRNEQFF
NA	once	TRBV13	TRBJ1-2	TGTGCCAGCAGCTCACCGGGCAGTCTGAGCTACACCTTC	CASSSPGSLSYTF
TRBD1	NA	TRBV9	TRBJ2-1	TGTGCCAGCAGCGGGACAGGGGGCAATGAGCAGTTCTTC	CASSGTGGNEQFF
NA	NA	TRBV9	TRBJ2-3	TGTGCCAGCAGCGTAGTTTTCGAAGATACGCAGTATTTT	CASSVVFEDTQYF
NA	once	TRBV20-1	TRBJ1-4	TGCAGTGCTAGAGATCGAGGGGACAATGAAAAACTGTTTTTT	CSARDRGDNEKLFF
NA	NA	TRBV15	TRBJ2-1	TGTGCCACCAGCAGAGTGGATGGGGATGAGCAGTTCTTC	CATSRVDGDEQFF
NA	NA	TRBV5-6	TRBJ2-7	TGTGCCAGCAGTTCAGGCTCCTACGAGCAGTACTTC	CASSSGSYEQYF
NA	NA	TRBV29-1	TRBJ1-2	TGCAGCGTTGAAGTAGCGACTGCTTATGGCTACACCTTC	CSVEVATAYGYTF
NA	NA	TRBV28	TRBJ2-3	TGTGCCAGCAGTTCCCGACCCGGGGGTTTCACAGATACGCAGTATTTT	CASSSRPGGFTDTQYF